This TCR beta chain was recorded in a study of blood T cell repertoires in COVID-19. For the study at large: Both acute and convalescent COVID-19 samples were obtained from the United States, Italy and Spain.

Here immunoSEQ multiplex PCR was the method, and the copy in TCRdb shows in-frame clones only, minus some. This repertoire shows around 60,000 clones, around nine tenths found once; its top ten account for 7% to 10%. The V gene lost 6 bases and the J gene lost 1 base, with 15 bases spanning the gap. The CDR3 sequence is 16 residues long. Germline CDR1 reads MGHRA; CDR2 reads YSYEKL. Sequenced: peripheral blood. The clonotype originates from a woman over 75 with active COVID-19. The chain is built from TRBV4-1 and TRBJ2-2; weak D call: TRBD1 (6 bases). CDR3 residues: CASRERTALNTGELFF. The CDR3 region has the DNA TGCGCCAGCAGAGAAAGGACAGCCTTGAACACCGGGGAGCTGTTTTTT.